The 15 T cell receptor beta chains below were found in one sample sequenced in a study of PD-L1 blockade in urothelial cancer. Sequenced by immunoSEQ multiplex PCR; TCRdb stores in-frame clones only, minus some. Of tens of thousands of clones listed, roughly 79% are singletons. The time point: pretreatment peripheral blood. The sequenced sample was PBMCs, obtained around atezolizumab (anti-PD-L1) treatment. All receptors come from a man aged 65 to 79 with urothelial cancer.

The chain couples TRBV7-6 to TRBJ1-2; D gene uncertain. Germline assignment: CDR1 SGHVS and CDR2 FNYEAQ. V shed 2 bases and J shed 2 bases, with 6 bases lying between them. The CDR3 consists of 13 residues. CDR3 sequence: CASSLNKNYGYTF. The CDR3 region has the DNA TGTGCCAGCAGCTTAAACAAAAACTATGGCTACACCTTC.

CDR3 nucleotides: TGTGCCAGCAGCTTAATAGTAACCTACAATGAGCAGTTCTTC. It yields the protein CASSLIVTYNEQFF. The gene calls are TRBV7-9 and TRBJ2-1; no reliable D call. The V end was cut by 2 bases, the J end by 2 bases, with 7 bases between. The CDR3 is made up of 14 amino acids. The germline V gene has CDR1 SEHNR and CDR2 FQNEAQ (reference sequence).

This rearrangement joins TRBV5-4 to TRBJ2-5; D not certain. The CDR3 consists of 13 residues. Deletions cut 4 bases from V and 7 bases from J, with 14 bases between. CDR1 and CDR2 (germline): SGHNT, YYREEE (reference sequence). CDR3 in amino acids: CASSPEHRATQYF. In DNA, the CDR3 is TGTGCCAGCAGCCCTGAACACCGTGCGACCCAGTACTTC.

The chain is built from TRBV7-9 and TRBJ1-1; D remains ambiguous. Trimming took 5 bases from V and 1 from J, leaving 11 bases between them. Germline V gene lookup returns CDR1 SEHNR and CDR2 FQNEAQ (reference sequence). There are 14 residues in the CDR3. CDR3 sequence reads: CASSPNTANTEAFF. The CDR3 DNA reads as TGTGCCAGCAGCCCGAATACAGCGAACACTGAAGCTTTCTTT.

This sequence joins TRBV11-3 and TRBJ1-1; D may be TRBD1 (5 bases). CDR1 is SGHNT and CDR2 is YENEEA in the germline V gene. Between the trimmed V and J ends, which lost 4 bases and 2 bases, there was a span of 8 bases. There are 13 residues in the CDR3. DNA of the CDR3: TGTGCCAGCAGCTCCGGGGGAAACACTGAAGCTTTCTTT. Translating gives CASSSGGNTEAFF.

This clone has only one observation. This rearrangement joins TRBV19 to TRBJ2-3; possible D gene TRBD2, 5 bases. The CDR3 spans 13 residues. The germline gives CDR1 LNHDA, CDR2 SQIVND (reference sequence). Trimming left V 1 base short and J 7 bases short, with 9 bases between. CDR3 region: CASSIGTQNTQYF. In nucleotides, the CDR3 is TGTGCCAGTAGTATAGGGACTCAGAATACGCAGTATTTT.

The chain couples TRBV25-1 to TRBJ2-3; D might be TRBD2 (6 bases). In germline, CDR1 is MGHDK, CDR2 SYGVNS. The V gene lost 4 bases and the J gene lost 2 bases, with 13 bases spanning the gap. This CDR3 spans 15 amino acids. Written as DNA, the CDR3 is TGTGCCAGCAGTGGGCCGGGACTTCACACAGATACGCAGTATTTT. It specifies CASSGPGLHTDTQYF.

The V and J genes are TRBV29-1 and TRBJ2-1; TRBD2 matches 12 bases. J was trimmed by 0 bases and V by 6 bases; bases with no gene match: 9. Germline loops: CDR1 SQVTM, CDR2 ANQGSEA. CDR3 length equals 17 residues. The DNA for the CDR3 is TGCAGCGTCACCTCGACTAGCGGGAGACCCTCCTACAATGAGCAGTTCTTC. It specifies CSVTSTSGRPSYNEQFF.

A remark on this clone: Other DNA sequences in the same sample also yield this CDR3. J is TRBJ2-3 and V is TRBV7-2; TRBD2 might be the D (6 bases). The V gene's germline CDR1 is SGHTA and CDR2 FQGNSA. The CDR3 covers 13 residues. V lost 1 base and J 4 bases, leaving 6 bases between the germline ends. CDR3 sequence (DNA): TGTGCCAGCAGCTTAGGGGGGGCAGATACGCAGTATTTT. As protein: CASSLGGADTQYF.

J is TRBJ2-3 and V is TRBV9; 15 nucleotides agree with TRBD2. The CDR3 has 14 amino acids. V trimming: 0 bases; J trimming: 12 bases; junction bases outside the gene matches: 2. Germline assignment: CDR1 SGDLS and CDR2 YYNGEE. The CDR3 DNA is TGTGCCAGCAGCGTAGAGGGACTAGCGGGGGGCCAGTATTTT. Its protein is CASSVEGLAGGQYF.

The chain employs TRBV29-1 and TRBJ2-7; D is perhaps TRBD2 (7 bases). The CDR3 is 13 residues long. CDR1 is SQVTM and CDR2 is ANQGSEA in the germline V gene. V lost 7 bases and J lost 6, with 19 bases in between. The CDR3 DNA sequence: TGCAGCGCTAGGGGGGGAGGGCAGGGCGAGCAGTACTTC. Its protein is CSARGGGQGEQYF.

This chain connects TRBV7-3 to TRBJ2-1, with 8 bases fitting TRBD2. The V gene end was trimmed by 5 bases and the J gene end by 10 bases; junction bases not matched to a gene: 10. CDR3 size: 14 residues. Germline V gives CDR1 SGHTA, CDR2 FQGTGA. This chain's CDR3 is CASSPPGTSREQFF. Written as DNA, the CDR3 is TGTGCCAGCAGCCCCCCCGGGACTAGTCGCGAGCAGTTCTTC. Using reference TRBV7-3 and TRBJ2-1 for the parts outside the CDR3, the full variable domain is GAGVSQTPSNKVTEKGKYVELRCDPISGHTALYWYRQSLGQGPEFLIYFQGTGAADDSGLPNDRFFAVRPEGSVSTLKIQRTERGDSAVYLCASSPPGTSREQFFGPGTRLTVL.

This chain links TRBV27 with TRBJ2-7, with 9 bases lining up with TRBD2. V lost 1 base and J lost 9; bases outside the gene matches: 13. The germline gives CDR1 MNHEY, CDR2 SMNVEV (reference sequence). The CDR3 is made up of 16 amino acids. As DNA, the CDR3 is TGTGCCAGCAGTTTATTTAGCGGGGGCCCTGAAGGGGTGCAGTACTTC. Translating gives CASSLFSGGPEGVQYF.

This clone has just one count. J is TRBJ1-2 and V is TRBV25-1; the match to TRBD1 covers 9 bases. Trimming cost V 7 bases and J 3 bases; bases outside gene matches: 6. The CDR3 is made up of 14 amino acids. CDR1 and CDR2 from the germline V gene are MGHDK and SYGVNS. DNA of the CDR3: TGTGCCAGCACCTCGGGACAGGGTGACTATGGCTACACCTTC. This encodes CASTSGQGDYGYTF.

This clone was seen just once. V gene TRBV2 combines with J gene TRBJ2-5; no definite D call. The CDR3 has 13 amino acids. V lost 9 bases and J lost 1, with 12 bases in between. The germline gives CDR1 SNHLY, CDR2 FYNNEI. The CDR3 DNA sequence: TGTGCCAGGGGTAGCCGTCCCCAAGAGACCCAGTACTTC. Protein: CARGSRPQETQYF. Full variable domain (remainder filled in from reference TRBV2 and TRBJ2-5): EPEVTQTPSHQVTQMGQEVILRCVPISNHLYFYWYRQILGQKVEFLVSFYNNEISEKSEIFDDQFSVERPDGSNFTLKIRSTKLEDSAMYFCARGSRPQETQYFGPGTRLLVL.